This TCR beta chain is from a study of blood T cells in healthy people across ages. The second PCR ran about 6 to 11 cycles with a sample-barcoded 5' primer and J-beta primers. In TCRdb, the 5' RACE reads were re-called with MiXCR into one record per CDR3 protein. The sample carries about 1,800,000 distinct CDR3 sequences, 28% recorded once. This clonotype showed up just a few times. The antigen remains unidentified. The ends were cut back, 7 bases at V and 1 base at J, with 12 bases in the middle. This CDR3 spans 14 amino acids. Findings and caveats of the study: Among T cells, TCR beta diversity per million cells dropped roughly linearly as age rose. Unsorted PBMCs prevented conclusive naive versus antigen-experienced comparison.

J is TRBJ2-3 and V is TRBV12-3 or TRBV12-4; D possibly corresponds to TRBD1 (6 bases). The specimen was blood. The origin of this receptor is a woman between 25 and 40 years old in good health. CDR3 amino acids: CASNSRTGTDTQYF. CDR3 bases: TGTGCCAGCAACTCCCGGACAGGCACAGATACGCAGTATTTT.